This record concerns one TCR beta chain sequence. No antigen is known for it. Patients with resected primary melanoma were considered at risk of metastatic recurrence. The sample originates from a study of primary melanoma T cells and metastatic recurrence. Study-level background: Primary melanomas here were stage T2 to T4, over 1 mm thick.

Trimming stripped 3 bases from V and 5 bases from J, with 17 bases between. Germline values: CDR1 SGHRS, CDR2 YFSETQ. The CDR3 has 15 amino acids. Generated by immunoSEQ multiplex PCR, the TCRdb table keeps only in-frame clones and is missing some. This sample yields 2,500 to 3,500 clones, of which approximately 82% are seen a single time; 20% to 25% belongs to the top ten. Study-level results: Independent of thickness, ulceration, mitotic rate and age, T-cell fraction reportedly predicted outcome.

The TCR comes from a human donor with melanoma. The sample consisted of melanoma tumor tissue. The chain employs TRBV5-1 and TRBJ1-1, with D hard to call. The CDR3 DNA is TGCGCCAGCAGCTCCCCTCGCAACGGTGGGACTGAAGCTTTCTTT. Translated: CASSSPRNGGTEAFF.